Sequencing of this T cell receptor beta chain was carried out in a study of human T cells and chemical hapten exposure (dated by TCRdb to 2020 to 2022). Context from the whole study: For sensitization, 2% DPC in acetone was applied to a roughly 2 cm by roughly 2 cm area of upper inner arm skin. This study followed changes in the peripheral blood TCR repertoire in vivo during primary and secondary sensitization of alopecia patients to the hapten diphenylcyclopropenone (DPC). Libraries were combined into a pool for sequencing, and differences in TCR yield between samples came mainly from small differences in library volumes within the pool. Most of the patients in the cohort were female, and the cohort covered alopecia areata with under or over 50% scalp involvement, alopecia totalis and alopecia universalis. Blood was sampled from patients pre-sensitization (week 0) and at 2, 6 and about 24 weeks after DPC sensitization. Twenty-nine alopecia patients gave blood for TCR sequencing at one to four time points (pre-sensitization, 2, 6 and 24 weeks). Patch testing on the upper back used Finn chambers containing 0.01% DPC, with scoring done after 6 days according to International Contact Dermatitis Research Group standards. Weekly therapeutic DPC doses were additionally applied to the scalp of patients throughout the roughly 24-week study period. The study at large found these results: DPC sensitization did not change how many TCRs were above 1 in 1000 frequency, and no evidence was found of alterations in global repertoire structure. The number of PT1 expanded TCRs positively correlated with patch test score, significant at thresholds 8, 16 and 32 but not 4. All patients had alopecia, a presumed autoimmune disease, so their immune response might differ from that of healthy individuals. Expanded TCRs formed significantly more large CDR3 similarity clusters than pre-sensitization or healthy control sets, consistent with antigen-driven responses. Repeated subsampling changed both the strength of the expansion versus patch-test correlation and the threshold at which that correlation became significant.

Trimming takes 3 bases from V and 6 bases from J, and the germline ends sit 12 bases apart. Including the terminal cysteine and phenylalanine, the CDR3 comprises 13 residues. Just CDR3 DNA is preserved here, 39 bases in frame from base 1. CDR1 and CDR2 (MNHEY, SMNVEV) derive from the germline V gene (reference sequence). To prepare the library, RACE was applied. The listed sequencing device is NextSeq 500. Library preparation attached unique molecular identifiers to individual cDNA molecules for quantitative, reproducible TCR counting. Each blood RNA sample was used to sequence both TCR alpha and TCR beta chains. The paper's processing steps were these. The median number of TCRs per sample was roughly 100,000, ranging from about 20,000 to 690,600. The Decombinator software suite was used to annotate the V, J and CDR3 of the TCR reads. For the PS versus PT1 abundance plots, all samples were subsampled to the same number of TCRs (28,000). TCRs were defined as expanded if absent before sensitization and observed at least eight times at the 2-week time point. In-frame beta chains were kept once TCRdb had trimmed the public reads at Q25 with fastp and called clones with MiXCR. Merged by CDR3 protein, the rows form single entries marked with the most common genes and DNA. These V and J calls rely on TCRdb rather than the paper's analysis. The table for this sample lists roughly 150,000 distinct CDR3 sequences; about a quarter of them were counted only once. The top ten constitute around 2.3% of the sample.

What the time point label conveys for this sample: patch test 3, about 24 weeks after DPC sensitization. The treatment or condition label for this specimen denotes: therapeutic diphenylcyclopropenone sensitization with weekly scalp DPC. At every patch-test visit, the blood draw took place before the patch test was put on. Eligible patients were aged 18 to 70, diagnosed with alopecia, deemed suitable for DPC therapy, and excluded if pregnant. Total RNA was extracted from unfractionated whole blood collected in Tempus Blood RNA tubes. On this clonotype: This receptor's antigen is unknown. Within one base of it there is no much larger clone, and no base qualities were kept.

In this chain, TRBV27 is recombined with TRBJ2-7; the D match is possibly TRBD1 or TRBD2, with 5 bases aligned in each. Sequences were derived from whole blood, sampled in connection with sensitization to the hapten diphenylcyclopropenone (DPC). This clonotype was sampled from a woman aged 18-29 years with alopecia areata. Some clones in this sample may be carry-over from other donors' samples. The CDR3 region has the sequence CASSLGVRREQYF. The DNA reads TGTGCCAGCAGTTTGGGGGTACGGCGCGAGCAGTACTTC.